Sequencing of this T cell receptor beta chain was carried out in a study of OX40 agonist ivuxolimab in advanced cancers. Overall study: Earlier anti-PD-1, anti-PD-L1 or anti-CTLA-4 therapy was permitted; roughly 37% had received some. The study, taken as a whole, reports: What antigens the expanded peripheral T cells recognized was never established.

As concerns this clone: Its matching antigen is unknown.

V lost 4 bases to trimming and J lost 8 bases; unmatched junction nucleotides: 5. This CDR3 comprises 14 residues. CDR1 and CDR2 (germline): SNHLY, FYNNEI. Prior autoimmune disease or systemic immunosuppression barred patients. Method: immunoSEQ multiplex PCR; TCRdb's copy keeps in-frame clones and lacks some. The data hold tens of thousands of clones, with 94% observed a single time. This sample comprised CD4+ or CD8+ T cells sorted from blood, obtained in a trial of the OX40 agonist ivuxolimab. J is TRBJ1-5 and V is TRBV2; 10 nucleotides line up with TRBD1. This clonotype originated in an adult with an advanced solid tumor such as melanoma, head and neck, liver or kidney cancer. The CDR3 loop reads CASSGTGGRKPQHF. The CDR3 DNA is TGTGCCAGCAGTGGGACAGGGGGACGTAAGCCCCAGCATTTT.